This T cell receptor beta chain was retrieved from a study of blood T cell repertoires in COVID-19. Study-wide context: Samples taken during acute and convalescent COVID-19 were collected in the United States, Italy and Spain. Sources were T cells, B-cell-depleted T cells, or PBMCs; the material itself was cDNA or gDNA.

Only in-frame clones appear in the TCRdb table, and some are missing; sequencing was by immunoSEQ multiplex PCR. The table records roughly 99,000 clones, roughly 83% of them present only once. Germline assignment: CDR1 MDHEN and CDR2 SYDVKM. The CDR3 covers 15 residues. V was clipped by 6 bases and J by 1 base; unmatched bases: 6. The clonotype was recovered from a human donor in a cohort sampled during active COVID-19. The chain links TRBV28 to TRBJ2-3; 8 nucleotides align to TRBD2. Material: peripheral blood. CDR3 sequence: CASSAGGGGTDTQYF. The CDR3 DNA sequence: TGTGCCAGCAGCGCGGGGGGAGGCGGCACAGATACGCAGTATTTT.